The source of this T cell receptor (beta chain) is a study of blood T cell repertoires in COVID-19. Study background: Sources were T cells, B-cell-depleted T cells, or PBMCs; the material itself was cDNA or gDNA.

The CDR3 is made up of 13 amino acids. The germline gives CDR1 SNHLY, CDR2 FYNNEI. V dropped 9 bases and J dropped 4; count of bases not matched to a gene: 7. The assay was immunoSEQ multiplex PCR, and TCRdb's table has in-frame clones only and misses some. Of over 70,000 clones detected, around 89% appear once; the ten largest clones hold more than 5.5%. V and J are TRBV2 and TRBJ1-2; 8 bases fit TRBD1. Input material: peripheral blood. The clonotype originates from a woman of 80 years or more with acute or convalescent COVID-19. The DNA for the CDR3 is TGTGCCAGTCACAGGGGGATCGGCTATGGCTACACCTTC. It yields the protein CASHRGIGYGYTF.